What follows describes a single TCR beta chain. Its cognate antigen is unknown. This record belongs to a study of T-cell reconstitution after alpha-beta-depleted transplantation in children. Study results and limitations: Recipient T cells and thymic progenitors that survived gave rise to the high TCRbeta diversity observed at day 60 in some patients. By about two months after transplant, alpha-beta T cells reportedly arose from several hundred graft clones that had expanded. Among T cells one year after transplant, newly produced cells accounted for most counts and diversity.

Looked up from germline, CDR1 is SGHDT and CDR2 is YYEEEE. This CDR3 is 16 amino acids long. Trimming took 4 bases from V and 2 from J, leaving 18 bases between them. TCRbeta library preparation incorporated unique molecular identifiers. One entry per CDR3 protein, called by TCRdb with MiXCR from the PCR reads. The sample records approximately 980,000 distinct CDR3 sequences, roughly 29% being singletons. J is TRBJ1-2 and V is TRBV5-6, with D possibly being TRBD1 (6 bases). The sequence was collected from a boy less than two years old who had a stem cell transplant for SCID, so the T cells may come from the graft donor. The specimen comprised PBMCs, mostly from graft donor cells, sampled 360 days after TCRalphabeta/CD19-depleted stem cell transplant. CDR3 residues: CASSGGSLAGNYGYTF. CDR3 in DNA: TGTGCCAGCAGCGGGGGCTCCCTGGCAGGGAACTATGGCTACACCTTC.